This TCR beta chain is from a study of blood T cell repertoires in COVID-19 (dated by TCRdb to 2019 to 2021). A note on the overall study: The collaborator samples originated in the United States, Italy and Spain and spanned the acute and convalescent phases of COVID-19. The samples were drawn from the first 160 participants of the ongoing ImmuneRACE study and from 950 to 1,500 subjects provided by 6 global collaborators. Where HLA class I and class II types were available, the types were taken from metadata supplied by the sample provider, not from assay-based typing. The prospective study material was composed of cDNA or gDNA derived from T cells, B-cell-depleted T cells, or PBMCs. The dataset comprised deeply sampled blood TCRbeta repertoires from subjects exposed to, actively infected with, or recovered from COVID-19. Sample metadata almost always included a de-identified subject ID, COVID-19 status, age in years and sex. The repertoires were released in a freely available public database meant as a resource for research on the immune response to SARS-CoV-2. General findings and caveats noted by the study authors: The quantity of clinical and demographic metadata differed by source and by participant and was supplied without curation.

Concerning this clone: The antigen this receptor binds is unknown. No base quality information exists; no much larger clone differs at one position.

TCRbeta CDR3 regions were amplified from genomic DNA by means of the immunoSEQ Assay, a bias-controlled multiplex PCR. The published analysis was carried out like this. Within the assay, amplification of reference gene primers was used to estimate how many nucleated cells each sample contained. Sequence reads were collapsed and filtered to measure the absolute abundance of every unique TCRbeta CDR3 rearrangement. For each sample, productive Simpson clonality was calculated by taking the square root of Simpson's diversity index across productive rearrangements. The table comes from immuneACCESS by way of TCRdb, which keeps in-frame sequences with V and J called. Part of the clones is missing from these tables; in studies checked, under half for an unresolved V gene and the rest for unknown reasons. Clone size and V and J calls were adopted from that table, with D and trimming inferred from the DNA. Recorded for this sample are 15,000 to 20,000 clones; roughly 88% of them occurred a single time. The top ten clonotypes cover roughly 3.2% of the sample.

Each collaborating institution followed its own protocols to collect whole blood in K2EDTA tubes. For TCRbeta analysis, collaborators shipped samples in one of three forms: frozen whole blood, isolated PBMCs, or DNA extracted from either of those sample types. CDR1 and CDR2, per the germline V gene (reference sequence), are MNHEY and SMNVEV. Inclusive of the bounding cysteine and phenylalanine, the CDR3 is 16 residues long. Just the 48-base CDR3 DNA is kept, in frame starting at base 1. Trimming accounts for 4 bases at V and 6 bases at J, while the number of junction bases matched to no gene is 6. The receptor was isolated from a human donor in a cohort sampled during active COVID-19. Sequenced input: peripheral blood. The chain was built from TRBV27 and TRBJ1-6; 10 of the junction bases match TRBD1. The CDR3 loop reads CASSSGQGGFNSPLHF. The DNA sequence reads TGTGCCAGCAGTTCCGGACAGGGGGGCTTTAATTCACCCCTCCACTTT.